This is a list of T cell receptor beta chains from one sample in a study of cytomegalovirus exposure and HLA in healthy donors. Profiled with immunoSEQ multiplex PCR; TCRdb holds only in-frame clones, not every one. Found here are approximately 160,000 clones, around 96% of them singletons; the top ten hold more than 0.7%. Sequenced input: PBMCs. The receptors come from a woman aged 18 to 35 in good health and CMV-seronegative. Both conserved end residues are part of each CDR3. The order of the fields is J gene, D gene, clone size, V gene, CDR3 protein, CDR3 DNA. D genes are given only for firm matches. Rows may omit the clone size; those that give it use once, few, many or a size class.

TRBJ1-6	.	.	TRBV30	CAWSRDFGNSPLHF	TGTGCCTGGAGCCGGGACTTCGGGAATTCACCCCTCCACTTT
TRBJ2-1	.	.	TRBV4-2	CASSQEEGGGSYNEQFF	TGTGCCAGCAGCCAAGAAGAAGGGGGTGGCTCCTACAATGAGCAGTTCTTC
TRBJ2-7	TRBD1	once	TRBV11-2	CASSLGSGQDLYEQYF	TGTGCCAGCAGCTTAGGGTCGGGACAGGACCTCTACGAGCAGTACTTC
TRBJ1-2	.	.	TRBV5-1	CASSLAANYGYTF	TGCGCCAGCAGCTTGGCCGCTAACTATGGCTACACCTTC
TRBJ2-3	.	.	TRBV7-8	CASSLAVSTDTQYF	TGTGCCAGCAGCTTAGCCGTTAGCACAGATACGCAGTATTTT
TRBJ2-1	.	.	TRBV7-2	CASSHREPSREQFF	TGTGCCAGCAGCCACAGGGAACCCTCGCGAGAGCAGTTCTTC
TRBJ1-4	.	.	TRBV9	CASSAEGSWNEKLFF	TGTGCCAGCAGCGCGGAGGGGAGTTGGAACGAAAAACTGTTTTTT
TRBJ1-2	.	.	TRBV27	CASSRTALREGNGYTF	TGTGCCAGCAGTCGTACCGCTCTCAGGGAGGGGAATGGCTACACCTTC
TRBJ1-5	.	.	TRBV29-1	CSVARVWRQPQHF	TGCAGCGTTGCTCGGGTGTGGCGGCAGCCCCAGCATTTT
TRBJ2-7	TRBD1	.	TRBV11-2	CASSARDRGLEYF	TGTGCCAGCAGCGCACGGGACAGGGGGTTGGAGTACTTC
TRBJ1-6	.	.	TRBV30	CAWTPGHYNSPLHF	TGTGCCTGGACTCCGGGACACTATAATTCACCCCTCCACTTT
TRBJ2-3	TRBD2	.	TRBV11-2	CASSDTPRGADTQYF	TGTGCCAGCAGCGACACGCCCCGGGGGGCAGATACGCAGTATTTT
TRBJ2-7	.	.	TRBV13	CASSFKSYEQYF	TGTGCCAGCAGCTTTAAGAGTTACGAGCAGTACTTC
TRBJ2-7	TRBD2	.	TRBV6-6	CATSSGATYEQYF	TGTGCCACTTCTAGCGGGGCCACCTACGAGCAGTACTTC
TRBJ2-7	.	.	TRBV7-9	CASSFSLTGLTYEQYF	TGTGCCAGCAGCTTTTCCCTTACAGGCCTTACCTACGAGCAGTACTTC
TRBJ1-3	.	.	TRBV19	CASSPGGRQGRDSGNTIYF	TGTGCCAGTAGCCCAGGAGGACGCCAAGGAAGGGACTCTGGAAACACCATATATTTT
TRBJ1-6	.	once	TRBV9	CASSVEGLGSLHF	TGTGCCAGCAGCGTAGAGGGGCTCGGTTCCCTCCACTTT
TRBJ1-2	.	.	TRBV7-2	CASSVGLRQADYGYTF	TGTGCCAGCAGCGTAGGACTAAGACAGGCGGACTATGGCTACACCTTC
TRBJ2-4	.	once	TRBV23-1	CASSQIKRLAKNIQYF	TGCGCCAGCAGTCAGATAAAGCGTCTAGCCAAAAACATTCAGTACTTC
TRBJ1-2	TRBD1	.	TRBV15	CATSRDPGQEFYGYTF	TGTGCCACCAGCAGAGATCCGGGACAGGAGTTCTATGGCTACACCTTC
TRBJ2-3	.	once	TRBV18	CASSPSQGDPTQYF	TGTGCCAGCTCACCTTCCCAGGGTGACCCTACGCAGTATTTT
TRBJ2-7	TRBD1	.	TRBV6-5	CASSYSGTDTYEQYF	TGTGCCAGCAGTTACTCCGGGACAGATACCTACGAGCAGTACTTC
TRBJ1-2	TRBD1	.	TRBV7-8	CASSLVGQGLDYGYTF	TGTGCCAGCAGCTTAGTAGGACAGGGCCTAGACTATGGCTACACCTTC